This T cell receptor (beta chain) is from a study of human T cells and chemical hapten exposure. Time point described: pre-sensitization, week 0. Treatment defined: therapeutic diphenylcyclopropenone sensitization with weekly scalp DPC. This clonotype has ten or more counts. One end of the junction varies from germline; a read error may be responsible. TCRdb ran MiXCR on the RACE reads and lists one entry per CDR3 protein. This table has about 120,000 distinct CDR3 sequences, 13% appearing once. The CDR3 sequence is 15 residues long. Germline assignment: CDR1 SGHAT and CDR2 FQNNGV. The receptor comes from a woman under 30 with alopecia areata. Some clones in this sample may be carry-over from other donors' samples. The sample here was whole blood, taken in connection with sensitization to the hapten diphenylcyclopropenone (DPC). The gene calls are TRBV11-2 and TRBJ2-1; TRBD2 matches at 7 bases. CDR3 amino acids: CASSLVAGDYIEQFF. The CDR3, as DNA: TGTGCCAGCAGCTTAGTGGCGGGGGACTACATTGAGCAGTTCTTC. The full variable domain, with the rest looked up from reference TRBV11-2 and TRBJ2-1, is EAGVAQSPRYKIIEKRQSVAFWCNPISGHATLYWYQQILGQGPKLLIQFQNNGVVDDSQLPKDRFSAERLKGVDSTLKIQPAKLEDSAVYLCASSLVAGDYIEQFFGPGTRLTVL.